The 24 T cell receptor beta chains in this list originate from one sample, sequenced in a study of shared clonotypes between healthy human individuals. Repertoires were generated with immunoSEQ multiplex PCR, while TCRdb's copy carries only in-frame clones and drops some. Of about 870,000 clones in the sample, over 90% were seen once. CD8 cells regarded as naive lacked CD45RO, were positively chosen for CCR7, and omitted terminally differentiated effector memory CD45RA+ cells. The sample was naive CD8+ T cells sorted from blood. The source is a man aged 25 to 45 in good health.

In regard to this clone: This specimen includes other DNA sequences encoding the same CDR3. The rearrangement links TRBV13 to TRBJ1-1; possible D gene TRBD1, 5 bases. Germline CDR1 and CDR2: PRHDT and FYEKMQ (reference sequence). V was pared by 4 bases and J by 2 bases, with 8 bases between. The CDR3 contains 13 residues. The chain's CDR3 is CASSSTENTEAFF. The CDR3 coding sequence is TGTGCCAGCAGCTCGACAGAAAACACTGAAGCTTTCTTT.

The gene calls are TRBV4-1 and TRBJ2-3; 8 positions agree with TRBD2. This CDR3 is built from 17 residues. V dropped 0 bases and J dropped 3; count of bases not matched to a gene: 8. Per germline, CDR1 MGHRA and CDR2 YSYEKL. CDR3 amino acids: CASSQEWAGGKTDTQYF. CDR3 bases: TGCGCCAGCAGCCAAGAATGGGCGGGAGGAAAAACAGATACGCAGTATTTT.

The gene calls are TRBV25-1 and TRBJ2-7; D unclear. The germline V gene has CDR1 MGHDK and CDR2 SYGVNS. V was cut by 6 bases and J by 2 bases, with 11 bases left in between. The CDR3 has 13 amino acids. This CDR3 is CASRALAAYEQYF. CDR3 nucleotides: TGTGCCAGCAGAGCCCTGGCAGCCTACGAGCAGTACTTC.

The genes are TRBV7-2 and TRBJ2-1, with TRBD1 matching 11 bases. CDR1 and CDR2 (germline): SGHTA, FQGNSA. The ends lost 2 bases at V and 6 bases at J; junction bases unmatched: 3. The CDR3 spans 15 residues. CDR3 amino acids: CASSLWDRGANEQFF. The DNA for the CDR3 is TGTGCCAGCAGCTTATGGGACAGGGGGGCCAATGAGCAGTTCTTC.

CDR3: CASSLVRDRGDEQYF. In nucleotides, the CDR3 is TGTGCCAGCAGTTTGGTCCGGGACAGGGGTGACGAGCAGTACTTC. The rearrangement links TRBV27 to TRBJ2-7, with 10 bases fitting TRBD1. The CDR3 contains 15 residues. Unmatched junction bases numbered 7, after V lost 3 bases and J lost 5 bases. From germline, CDR1 is MNHEY and CDR2 SMNVEV (reference sequence).

The V call is TRBV7-6, the J call TRBJ2-7; D is unresolved. The CDR3 loop spans 13 amino acids. Germline V gives CDR1 SGHVS, CDR2 FNYEAQ. V lost 0 bases and J 5 bases, leaving 8 bases between the germline ends. In DNA, the CDR3 is TGTGCCAGCAGCTTAGCGGGGATTGACGAGCAGTACTTC. This codes for CASSLAGIDEQYF.

The chain employs TRBV27 and TRBJ1-4, with TRBD1 matching over 9 bases. The CDR3 spans 17 residues. CDR1 is MNHEY and CDR2 is SMNVEV in the germline V gene (reference sequence). Unmatched junction bases numbered 14, after V lost 4 bases and J lost 8 bases. This CDR3 is CASSSTGTGLVREKLFF. CDR3 nucleotides: TGTGCCAGCAGTTCTACCGGGACAGGGTTGGTAAGGGAAAAACTGTTTTTT. The entire variable domain, with the rest obtained from reference TRBV27 and TRBJ1-4, is as follows: EAQVTQNPRYLITVTGKKLTVTCSQNMNHEYMSWYRQDPGLGLRQIYYSMNVEVTDKGDVPEGYKVSRKEKRNFPLILESPSPNQTSLYFCASSSTGTGLVREKLFFGSGTQLSVL.

J is TRBJ2-7 and V is TRBV9; D gene ambiguous. Germline V CDR1 and CDR2: SGDLS, YYNGEE. Trimming pared 2 bases from V and 0 bases from J, leaving 12 bases between. CDR3 size: 15 residues. CDR3 protein: CASSVDAASSYEQYF. The DNA for the CDR3 is TGTGCCAGCAGCGTCGACGCGGCCTCCTCCTACGAGCAGTACTTC.

This rearrangement joins TRBV7-9 to TRBJ1-4, with D perhaps TRBD1 (5 bases). The CDR3 totals 14 residues. V gave up 5 bases and J gave up 8 bases, with 15 bases separating them. CDR1 and CDR2 (germline): SEHNR, FQNEAQ (reference sequence). The CDR3 loop is CASSVDGAREKLFF. The CDR3, as DNA: TGTGCCAGCAGCGTCGACGGGGCACGGGAAAAACTGTTTTTT.

V is TRBV5-4 and J is TRBJ2-7; 9 bases fit TRBD1. Germline-derived CDR1 and CDR2 are SGHNT and YYREEE (reference sequence). The CDR3 spans 14 residues. Trimming at V came to 4 bases and at J to 3 bases, leaving 5 bases not matched to a gene. The CDR3 loop reads CASSGPGQGYEQYF. The CDR3 bases are TGTGCCAGCAGCGGGCCGGGACAGGGCTACGAGCAGTACTTC.

The chain recombines TRBV4-3 with TRBJ1-5; the D is unclear. This CDR3 spans 14 amino acids. CDR1 and CDR2 (germline): LGHNA, YSLEER. Trimming left V 1 base short and J 7 bases short, with 11 bases between. CDR3 loop: CASSQVRGLQPQHF. CDR3 nucleotide sequence: TGCGCCAGCAGCCAAGTGCGGGGATTACAGCCCCAGCATTTT.

The V and J genes are TRBV21-1 and TRBJ1-5; the table's D call, TRBD1, has no DNA check behind it. TRBV21-1 is labeled a pseudogene. This CDR3 is 15 amino acids long. CDR3 bases: TGTGCCAGCAGGGACAGGGGGTCAAGCAATCAGCCCCAGCATTTT. Amino acids: CASRDRGSSNQPQHF.

The V gene is TRBV11-2, the J gene TRBJ2-7; possibly TRBD1 or TRBD2 for D (5 bases each). CDR1 is SGHAT and CDR2 is FQNNGV in the germline V gene. V was clipped by 4 bases and J by 4 bases, with 20 bases between them. This CDR3 is built from 16 residues. The CDR3 region has the DNA TGTGCCAGCAGCTCCGTCTTCCAGGGACCCTCATACGAGCAGTACTTC. Its protein is CASSSVFQGPSYEQYF.

J is TRBJ2-3 and V is TRBV18; D remains unclear. In germline, CDR1 is KGHSH, CDR2 LQKENI. This CDR3 contains 19 residues. Trimming left V 2 bases short and J 0 bases short, with 21 bases between. As DNA, the CDR3 is TGTGCCAGCTCACCATACCTCCGAGTCGGGCCCACTAGCACAGATACGCAGTATTTT. This sequence encodes CASSPYLRVGPTSTDTQYF.

The CDR3 DNA sequence: TGCGCCAGCAGCTTGAAGACTAGCGGGGAAGATACGCAGTATTTT. Protein product: CASSLKTSGEDTQYF. The chain carries TRBV5-1 and TRBJ2-3; 11 bases line up with TRBD2. The ends lost 1 base at V and 5 bases at J; junction bases unmatched: 3. This CDR3 has 15 residues. Germline V gene sequence: CDR1 SGHRS, CDR2 YFSETQ.

The V and J genes are TRBV27 and TRBJ1-1; 11 positions agree with TRBD1. The CDR3 length is 15 residues. Germline lookup yields CDR1 MNHEY and CDR2 SMNVEV (reference sequence). V shed 2 bases and J 3 bases; nucleotides not matched to a gene: 2. The CDR3 here is CASSLGQGAHTEAFF. The CDR3 coding sequence is TGTGCCAGCAGTTTAGGACAGGGGGCGCACACTGAAGCTTTCTTT.

The chain carries TRBV11-3 and TRBJ2-1, with D hard to call. V gave up 1 base and J gave up 10 bases, with 5 bases separating them. Germline V lookup: CDR1 SGHNT, CDR2 YENEEA. The CDR3 length is 11 residues. CDR3 sequence: CASSLGWEQFF. The DNA of the CDR3 is TGTGCCAGCAGCTTAGGGTGGGAGCAGTTCTTC.

The chain combines TRBV27 with TRBJ2-7; weak D call: TRBD1 (5 bases). Trimming left V 2 bases short and J 3 bases short, with 8 bases between. The CDR3 extends over 13 amino acids. CDR1 and CDR2 from the germline V gene are MNHEY and SMNVEV (reference sequence). The CDR3 loop reads CASSLRQFYEQYF. CDR3 DNA sequence: TGTGCCAGCAGTTTACGACAGTTCTACGAGCAGTACTTC.

The genes are TRBV27 and TRBJ2-1, with TRBD2 matching over 10 bases. CDR1 MNHEY and CDR2 SMNVEV come from the germline V gene (reference sequence). The V and J ends lost 0 bases and 8 bases, in that order; junction bases with no gene match: 7. This CDR3 is built from 16 residues. This CDR3 is CASSLSSSGRVDEQFF. The CDR3 region has the DNA TGTGCCAGCAGTTTATCGTCCAGCGGGAGGGTGGATGAGCAGTTCTTC.

This clone was counted once. This sequence joins TRBV11-2 and TRBJ2-7, with D unclear. V was clipped by 5 bases and J by 2 bases, with 13 bases between them. CDR1 SGHAT and CDR2 FQNNGV come from the germline V gene. This CDR3 has 14 residues. The CDR3 is CASSDGWKAYEQYF. CDR3 DNA sequence: TGTGCCAGCAGCGATGGTTGGAAGGCCTACGAGCAGTACTTC.

This clone has just one count. J is TRBJ2-1 and V is TRBV7-8; D may match TRBD1 or TRBD2 (6 bases each). The CDR3 extends over 14 amino acids. The V and J ends lost 4 bases and 7 bases respectively, with 14 bases between them. Germline V gene sequence: CDR1 SGHVS, CDR2 FQNEAQ. CDR3 in DNA: TGTGCCAGCAGCTCGGGGGCTATGGGGAATGAGCAGTTCTTC. Translation: CASSSGAMGNEQFF.

V and J are TRBV28 and TRBJ2-1; no definite D call. V was cut by 5 bases and J by 6 bases, with 17 bases left in between. Germline V CDR1 and CDR2: MDHEN, SYDVKM. CDR3 length equals 15 residues. The CDR3 is CASSPRTGMGNEQFF. CDR3 bases: TGTGCCAGCAGTCCACGCACTGGGATGGGCAATGAGCAGTTCTTC.

This clone has just one count. This chain links TRBV27 with TRBJ1-2; the D gene is possibly TRBD1 (5 bases). Germline V gene lookup returns CDR1 MNHEY and CDR2 SMNVEV (reference sequence). The CDR3 sequence is 18 residues long. The V end lost 4 bases, the J end lost 3 bases, and 24 bases lay between the germline ends. This CDR3 reads CASSSRYTGPISDYGYTF. The CDR3, as DNA: TGTGCCAGCAGTTCCCGCTACACAGGACCTATATCGGACTATGGCTACACCTTC.

J is TRBJ2-7 and V is TRBV7-2; 7 nucleotides agree with TRBD1. V shed 5 bases and J 2 bases; nucleotides not matched to a gene: 9. The germline gives CDR1 SGHTA, CDR2 FQGNSA. The CDR3 totals 15 residues. CDR3 coding DNA: TGTGCCAGCAGCGCCGACAGGGTAGACCCCTACGAGCAGTACTTC. It codes for CASSADRVDPYEQYF.